A selection of T cell receptor beta chains follows, all from one sample in a study of cytomegalovirus exposure and HLA in healthy donors. Clones were sequenced by immunoSEQ multiplex PCR, and TCRdb holds only the in-frame ones, with some missing. The table records roughly 70,000 clones, approximately 96% of them present only once. Input material: PBMCs. These TCRs come from a woman between 18 and 29 years old in good health and CMV-seropositive. CDR3s include the opening cysteine and the closing phenylalanine or tryptophan. The order of the fields is V gene, J gene, D gene, clone size, CDR3 DNA, CDR3 protein. A D gene is named only where the DNA matches it firmly. A row's size may be missing; if present it is once, few, many or a size class.

V: TRBV19
J: TRBJ2-1
D: TRBD2
size: .
DNA: TGTGCCAGTAGTATCACTAGCGGGATATACAATGAGCAGTTCTTC
CDR3: CASSITSGIYNEQFF

V: TRBV27
J: TRBJ2-2
D: .
size: .
DNA: TGTGCCAGCAGTTTATCGATGAGCGGGGAGCTGTTTTTT
CDR3: CASSLSMSGELFF

V: TRBV2
J: TRBJ2-5
D: TRBD2
size: .
DNA: TGTGCCAGCAGTCCCCTAGGGAGCGGGACTCCGTACCAAGAGACCCAGTACTTC
CDR3: CASSPLGSGTPYQETQYF

V: TRBV9
J: TRBJ1-5
D: .
size: .
DNA: TGTGCCAGCAGCCATGGACAGACCCTGGACCAGCCCCAGCATTTT
CDR3: CASSHGQTLDQPQHF

V: TRBV28
J: TRBJ1-5
D: TRBD1
size: .
DNA: TGTGCCAGCAGGTCGGGACAGGTCAATCAGCCCCAGCATTTT
CDR3: CASRSGQVNQPQHF

V: TRBV30
J: TRBJ2-7
D: TRBD1
size: .
DNA: TGTGCCTGGAGTGCCCACAGGGGTTCCCTGGGTCAGTACTTC
CDR3: CAWSAHRGSLGQYF

V: TRBV7-2
J: TRBJ2-7
D: .
size: .
DNA: TGTGCCAGCAGCTTGACAAGGACTGATTCCTACGAGCAGTACTTC
CDR3: CASSLTRTDSYEQYF

V: TRBV28
J: TRBJ2-2
D: TRBD1
size: .
DNA: TGTGCCAGCACGACCGGGACAGGTCCCGTCAGCGGGGAGCTGTTTTTT
CDR3: CASTTGTGPVSGELFF

V: TRBV19
J: TRBJ2-7
D: TRBD2
size: .
DNA: TGTGCCAGTAGTATTAATAGCGGGAACTACGAGCAGTACTTC
CDR3: CASSINSGNYEQYF

V: TRBV14
J: TRBJ2-3
D: TRBD2
size: .
DNA: TGTGCCAGCAGCCAAGATTTGCTTAGCGGGGACACAGATACGCAGTATTTT
CDR3: CASSQDLLSGDTDTQYF

V: TRBV10-3
J: TRBJ2-5
D: .
size: .
DNA: TGTGCCATCAGTACCCAGGTCGGGGGAGAGACCCAGTACTTC
CDR3: CAISTQVGGETQYF

V: TRBV2
J: TRBJ2-4
D: .
size: .
DNA: TGTGCCAGCCATCGAGCGAATCAAAACATTCAGTACTTC
CDR3: CASHRANQNIQYF

V: TRBV7-2
J: TRBJ2-3
D: .
size: .
DNA: TGTGCCAGCAGCTTTGGACAGATACAAACTAGCACAGATACGCAGTATTTT
CDR3: CASSFGQIQTSTDTQYF

V: TRBV19
J: TRBJ1-2
D: .
size: .
DNA: TGTGCCAGCACCTTAGGTTGGGGGGAGAACTATGGCTACACCTTC
CDR3: CASTLGWGENYGYTF

V: TRBV28
J: TRBJ2-2
D: .
size: .
DNA: TGTGCCAGCAGTTACGTCACGGGAGTAGGAACCGGGGAGCTGTTTTTT
CDR3: CASSYVTGVGTGELFF

V: TRBV5-4
J: TRBJ2-2
D: .
size: .
DNA: TGTGCCAGCAGCTTGTATTCGGCCGGGGAGCTGTTTTTT
CDR3: CASSLYSAGELFF

V: TRBV6-6
J: TRBJ2-2
D: TRBD2
size: .
DNA: TGTGCCAGCACTAAAGGACTAGAAGGCGGGGAGCTGTTTTTT
CDR3: CASTKGLEGGELFF

V: TRBV4-1
J: TRBJ2-1
D: TRBD2
size: .
DNA: TGCGCCAGCCGGGGACTGGCGGGAGTCCATGAGCAGTTCTTC
CDR3: CASRGLAGVHEQFF

V: TRBV6-5
J: TRBJ2-7
D: TRBD1
size: .
DNA: TGTGCCAGCAGCCCCCAAGGGGCCCAGGGGGACGAGCAGTACTTC
CDR3: CASSPQGAQGDEQYF

V: TRBV6-1
J: TRBJ2-4
D: .
size: .
DNA: TGTGCCAGCAAAATCCTAGCCAAAAACATTCAGTACTTC
CDR3: CASKILAKNIQYF

V: TRBV6-6
J: TRBJ2-2
D: TRBD2
size: .
DNA: TGTGCCAGCCGACTAGCGGGACTAACCGGGGAGCTGTTTTTT
CDR3: CASRLAGLTGELFF

V: TRBV7-9
J: TRBJ2-7
D: TRBD1
size: .
DNA: TGTGCCAGCAGCTTAGGGGGACAGACCTACGAGCAGTACTTC
CDR3: CASSLGGQTYEQYF

V: TRBV27
J: TRBJ2-1
D: TRBD1
size: once
DNA: TGTGCCAGCAGCCTCTCTACAGGGGCGATCTACAATGAGCAGTTCTTC
CDR3: CASSLSTGAIYNEQFF

V: TRBV4-2
J: TRBJ1-3
D: .
size: .
DNA: TGTGCCAGCAGCCTCTCGCGACAGGGAAACACCATATATTTT
CDR3: CASSLSRQGNTIYF

V: TRBV19
J: TRBJ2-7
D: .
size: .
DNA: TGTGCCAGTAGTAAGGGGTACGAGCAGTACTTC
CDR3: CASSKGYEQYF

V: TRBV9
J: TRBJ2-1
D: TRBD2
size: .
DNA: TGTGCCAGCAGCGCCCTAGCGGGAGGGTGGAATGAGCAGTTCTTC
CDR3: CASSALAGGWNEQFF

V: TRBV28
J: TRBJ2-2
D: TRBD2
size: .
DNA: TGTGCCAGCACCCTTAGCGCGGGAGTTTATACCGGGGAGCTGTTTTTT
CDR3: CASTLSAGVYTGELFF

V: TRBV29-1
J: TRBJ2-5
D: TRBD2
size: .
DNA: TGCAGCGTTGCTAGGACTAGCGGAATGGAGACCCAGTACTTC
CDR3: CSVARTSGMETQYF

V: TRBV30
J: TRBJ2-7
D: TRBD1
size: .
DNA: TGTGCCTGGAACGCAGGGGGCAGGTACGAGCAGTACTTC
CDR3: CAWNAGGRYEQYF

V: TRBV5-4
J: TRBJ2-7
D: TRBD1
size: .
DNA: TGTGCCAGCAGCCCGGGACAGAACGAGCAGTACTTC
CDR3: CASSPGQNEQYF

V: TRBV7-2
J: TRBJ1-2
D: .
size: .
DNA: TGTGCCAGCAGCTTAGCGCTAGGAGGTACATCCAACTATGGCTACACCTTC
CDR3: CASSLALGGTSNYGYTF

V: TRBV10-3
J: TRBJ2-1
D: TRBD2
size: .
DNA: TGTGCCATCGGACTAGCGGAACCCTACAATGAGCAGTTCTTC
CDR3: CAIGLAEPYNEQFF

V: TRBV7-7
J: TRBJ2-1
D: .
size: .
DNA: TGTGCTAGCAGCTTAGATACCGGGAGCTCCTACAATGAGCAGTTCTTC
CDR3: CASSLDTGSSYNEQFF

V: TRBV5-1
J: TRBJ1-1
D: TRBD1
size: .
DNA: TGCGCCAGCAGCTGGGGACAGGGGAACACTGAAGCTTTCTTT
CDR3: CASSWGQGNTEAFF

V: TRBV7-9
J: TRBJ2-3
D: .
size: once
DNA: TGTGCCAGCAGCCCGCCCCGGGGGAGCACAGATACGCAGTATTTT
CDR3: CASSPPRGSTDTQYF

V: TRBV19
J: TRBJ2-7
D: TRBD1
size: .
DNA: TGTGCCAGTAGTATAGTCCACAGGGGAGACTACGAGCAGTACTTC
CDR3: CASSIVHRGDYEQYF

V: TRBV7-2
J: TRBJ2-7
D: TRBD2
size: .
DNA: TGTGCCAGCAGCACCTATCTCAGCGGGAGGGAGAACGAGCAGTACTTC
CDR3: CASSTYLSGRENEQYF

V: TRBV9
J: TRBJ1-5
D: TRBD1
size: .
DNA: TGTGCCAGCAGCGAAGGGGGCACTCAGCCCCAGCATTTT
CDR3: CASSEGGTQPQHF

V: TRBV4-2
J: TRBJ2-1
D: TRBD1
size: .
DNA: TGTGCCAGCAGCCAAGCGACAGGGCCTAGCTCCTACAATGAGCAGTTCTTC
CDR3: CASSQATGPSSYNEQFF

V: TRBV30
J: TRBJ2-1
D: TRBD2
size: .
DNA: TGTGCCTGGAAATATGGGGGTTCTAGCGGGCCCTACAATGAGCAGTTCTTC
CDR3: CAWKYGGSSGPYNEQFF

V: TRBV5-1
J: TRBJ2-1
D: TRBD2
size: .
DNA: TGCGCCAGCAGGCGGACTAGCGCGAGAAACTCCTACAATGAGCAGTTCTTC
CDR3: CASRRTSARNSYNEQFF

V: TRBV28
J: TRBJ2-3
D: TRBD2
size: .
DNA: TGTGCCAGTCTTACTAACTGGCGGGAGGGCCATGGAGATACGCAGTATTTT
CDR3: CASLTNWREGHGDTQYF

V: TRBV28
J: TRBJ1-3
D: .
size: .
DNA: TGTGCCAGCAGTGTACGAGGGCGCGCTGGAAACACCATATATTTT
CDR3: CASSVRGRAGNTIYF

V: TRBV27
J: TRBJ2-3
D: .
size: .
DNA: TGTGCCAGCAGTTTAGGGGGCGGGAGCTTAGATACGCAGTATTTT
CDR3: CASSLGGGSLDTQYF

V: TRBV10-3
J: TRBJ2-7
D: TRBD1
size: .
DNA: TGTGCCATCAGTGAGACAGGGGCCTACGAGCAGTACTTC
CDR3: CAISETGAYEQYF

V: TRBV2
J: TRBJ1-4
D: .
size: .
DNA: TGTGCCGGAGGACAGAGAACTAATGAAAAACTGTTTTTT
CDR3: CAGGQRTNEKLFF